This T cell receptor beta chain comes out of a study of identical twins. Overall study results and limits: Models, which agreed with sharing between unrelated individuals, nonetheless underestimated the out-of-frame TCR alpha sharing seen in monozygotic twins. Cord blood beta clonotypes present at high abundance carried fewer insertions; no such pattern appeared in memory repertoires. One should note that invariant MAIT and iNKT cells could partly confound zero-insertion analyses.

CDR1 DFQATT and CDR2 SNEGSKA come from the germline V gene (reference sequence). This CDR3 has 12 amino acids. Trimming took 7 bases from V and 5 from J, leaving 14 bases between them. Healthy Caucasians, and only they, were the donors. This clonotype was seen a few times. Its antigen is not known. TCRdb reprocessed the 5' RACE reads with MiXCR, giving one entry per CDR3 protein. The sample records 1.5 million to 2 million distinct CDR3 sequences, less than 40% being singletons. Sequencing used cord blood. V usage is TRBV20-1 and J usage is TRBJ2-5, with D maybe TRBD1 (6 bases). This receptor was identified in a newborn girl in good health. CDR3: CSVKGQGETQYF. CDR3 nucleotide sequence: TGCAGTGTTAAGGGGCAGGGGGAGACCCAGTACTTC.